This TCR beta chain derives from a study of blood T cell repertoires in COVID-19. Data came from immunoSEQ multiplex PCR; TCRdb stores just in-frame clones and leaves some out. The table includes about 46,000 clones, around 83% detected once. V lost 4 bases to trimming and J lost 4 bases; unmatched junction nucleotides: 9. The CDR3 is made up of 16 amino acids. The germline CDR1 and CDR2 sequences are SGHVS and FQNEAQ. The sequence was obtained from a woman of 80 years or more with acute or convalescent COVID-19. The chain employs TRBV7-8 and TRBJ1-5, with TRBD1 identical over 8 bases. Material: peripheral blood. CDR3 sequence (DNA): TGTGCCAGCAGCTCCAACAGGGGGGGGAGAAATCAGCCCCAGCATTTT. Amino acid sequence: CASSSNRGGRNQPQHF.